Presented here are 16 T cell receptor beta chains from one specimen sequenced in a study of T cells in Graves' hyperthyroidism and ophthalmopathy. There were TCR beta CDR3 regions amplified from RNA transcripts. An initial round of RT-PCR targeting the TCR CDR3 relied on the HTBI primer set. TCRdb fed the multiplex PCR reads into MiXCR, producing one record per CDR3 protein. The sample contains around 600,000 distinct CDR3 sequences, approximately 15% of which appear only once. The sequenced sample consisted of blood. These receptors were taken from a woman aged 18 to 35 with Graves' ophthalmopathy.

This clonotype has just a few counts. CDR3 residues: CASSYSQGYEAFF. CDR3 sequence (DNA): TGTGCCAGCAGTTACTCTCAAGGGTATGAAGCTTTCTTT. The chain recombines TRBV6-5 with TRBJ1-1; D unresolved. CDR3 length equals 13 residues. Deletions cut 0 bases from V and 7 bases from J, with 9 bases between. From germline, CDR1 is MNHEY and CDR2 SVGAGI.

This clonotype was detected many times. The genes are TRBV6-2 or TRBV6-3 and TRBJ2-1; 12 nucleotides line up with TRBD2. V gave up 4 bases and J gave up 8 bases; unmatched junction bases: 9. The CDR3 runs to 16 residues. From germline, CDR1 is MNHEY and CDR2 SVGEGT. The CDR3 region is CASSSMTSGSTHEQFF. The CDR3 coding sequence is TGTGCCAGCAGTTCGATGACTAGCGGGAGTACCCATGAGCAGTTCTTC.

The V call is TRBV4-1, the J call TRBJ1-4, with D unresolved. This CDR3 has 12 residues. V was clipped by 0 bases and J by 7 bases, with 3 bases between them. CDR1 and CDR2 (germline): MGHRA, YSYEKL. CDR3 nucleotide sequence: TGCGCCAGCAGCCAAGATCCTGAAAAACTGTTTTTT. It encodes CASSQDPEKLFF.

The chain joins TRBV9 to TRBJ2-3; no firm D call. The germline V gene encodes CDR1 SGDLS and CDR2 YYNGEE. This CDR3 spans 15 amino acids. The V and J ends lost 0 bases and 3 bases respectively, with 11 bases between them. DNA of the CDR3: TGTGCCAGCAGCGTAGACGGGTTCGGGACAGATACGCAGTATTTT. Translation gives CASSVDGFGTDTQYF.

The table lists this clonotype with many counts. Given a much more abundant clone one base away, this may be a read error. The chain carries TRBV2 and TRBJ2-5; 7 bases are a match to TRBD1. The CDR3 is 13 amino acids. The germline V gene has CDR1 SNHLY and CDR2 FYNNEI. The V segment lost 5 bases and the J segment 1 base; nucleotides outside the gene matches: 1. CDR3 sequence (DNA): TGTGCCAGCAGTAGACAGGGCCAAGAGACCCAGTACTTC. Translating gives CASSRQGQETQYF. Using reference TRBV2 and TRBJ2-5 for the parts outside the CDR3, the full variable domain is EPEVTQTPSHQVTQMGQEVILRCVPISNHLYFYWYRQILGQKVEFLVSFYNNEISEKSEIFDDQFSVERPDGSNFTLKIRSTKLEDSAMYFCASSRQGQETQYFGPGTRLLVL.

A word on this clonotype: It may be a read error: a sequence one base away is much more abundant. The V and J genes are TRBV29-1 and TRBJ2-7; 7 nucleotides match TRBD1. CDR1 and CDR2 (germline): SQVTM, ANQGSEA. The CDR3 is 13 amino acids. The V gene end was trimmed by 6 bases and the J gene end by 6 bases; junction bases not matched to a gene: 11. The CDR3 nucleotides read TGCAGCGTCCCCGGGACAGCCTCGTGCGAGCAGTACTTC. This translates into CSVPGTASCEQYF.

This clonotype was observed many times. The V gene is TRBV28, the J gene TRBJ2-1, with D hard to call. The CDR3 spans 16 residues. Trimming removed 3 bases at V and 0 bases at J, with 12 bases between. From germline, CDR1 is MDHEN and CDR2 SYDVKM. As DNA, the CDR3 is TGTGCCAGCAGTTTCCTCGTCTTTGTCTCCTACAATGAGCAGTTCTTC. Protein product: CASSFLVFVSYNEQFF.

At least ten counts were recorded for this clonotype. This rearrangement joins TRBV11-2 to TRBJ2-5; TRBD2 aligns across 11 bases. V lost 5 bases and J lost 2; bases outside the gene matches: 4. The germline V gene encodes CDR1 SGHAT and CDR2 FQNNGV. This CDR3 has 15 residues. DNA for the CDR3: TGTGCCAGCAGCCCCGGGACTAGCGGACAAGAGACCCAGTACTTC. This gives the protein CASSPGTSGQETQYF.

This clonotype was seen ten or more times. This chain uses TRBV19 with TRBJ2-3; maybe TRBD2 (6 bases). The CDR3 sequence is 13 residues long. Trimming took 5 bases from V and 3 from J, leaving 9 bases between them. Germline assignment: CDR1 LNHDA and CDR2 SQIVND (reference sequence). In DNA form, the CDR3 reads TGTGCCAGTAGTGTAAGCGGGACAGATACGCAGTATTTT. It specifies CASSVSGTDTQYF.

This clonotype has at least ten counts. The chain recombines TRBV3-1 with TRBJ2-7; D gene unclear. Germline V lookup: CDR1 LGHDT, CDR2 YNNKEL (reference sequence). Trimming took off 2 bases at V and 6 bases at J, with 8 bases between the two ends. The CDR3 totals 12 residues. The CDR3 bases are TGTGCCAGCAGCCAACGCGCCGTCGAGCAGTACTTC. Translated, it gives CASSQRAVEQYF.

There are many counts of this clonotype. V usage is TRBV28 and J usage is TRBJ1-2; possible D gene TRBD1, 5 bases. The CDR3 runs to 13 residues. Trimming left V 10 bases short and J 6 bases short, with 18 bases between. Per the germline V gene, CDR1 is MDHEN and CDR2 is SYDVKM. CDR3 in amino acids: CATGAFRIHGYTF. CDR3 nucleotides: TGTGCCACCGGGGCCTTCCGAATTCATGGCTACACCTTC.

This clonotype was observed a few times. The chain recombines TRBV5-6 with TRBJ2-2; perhaps TRBD1 as D (5 bases). V lost 5 bases to trimming and J lost 4 bases, with 21 bases between them. The CDR3 has 17 amino acids. CDR1 and CDR2 (germline): SGHDT, YYEEEE. CDR3 nucleotide sequence: TGTGCCAGCAGACGATTAAATGACAGAAGTGGCACCGGGGAGCTGTTTTTT. Amino acid sequence: CASRRLNDRSGTGELFF. Using reference TRBV5-6 and TRBJ2-2 for the parts outside the CDR3, the full variable domain is DAGVTQSPTHLIKTRGQQVTLRCSPKSGHDTVSWYQQALGQGPQFIFQYYEEEERQRGNFPDRFSGHQFPNYSSELNVNALLLGDSALYLCASRRLNDRSGTGELFFGEGSRLTVL.

In this sample, this clonotype turned up many times. The V gene is TRBV18, the J gene TRBJ2-7; weak D call: TRBD2 (6 bases). V gave up 0 bases and J gave up 4 bases, with 16 bases separating them. Germline V CDR1 and CDR2: KGHSH, LQKENI. The CDR3 contains 16 residues. CDR3 region: CASSPPSGGAGYEQYF. As DNA, the CDR3 is TGTGCCAGCTCACCACCATCTGGAGGGGCGGGGTACGAGCAGTACTTC.

This clonotype was observed at least ten times. The rearrangement links TRBV6-6 to TRBJ1-1, with D maybe TRBD1 (5 bases). Trimming left V 2 bases short and J 4 bases short, with 14 bases between. The CDR3 extends over 15 amino acids. Germline V gene data show CDR1 as MNHNY and CDR2 as SVGAGI (reference sequence). The CDR3 region is CASSYHGARSTEAFF. In nucleotides, the CDR3 is TGTGCCAGCAGTTACCACGGGGCCCGGAGCACTGAAGCTTTCTTT.

This clonotype has a count of ten or more. The rearrangement joins TRBV28 to TRBJ1-2; D ambiguous. Germline-derived CDR1 and CDR2 are MDHEN and SYDVKM. The CDR3 totals 12 residues. With 2 bases removed from V and 5 bases from J, the gap between germline ends came to 6 bases. Here the CDR3 reads CASSLNQYGYTF. The CDR3 DNA reads TGTGCCAGCAGTTTAAACCAATATGGCTACACCTTC.

This clonotype was seen a handful of times. This chain joins TRBV30 and TRBJ1-1; D unclear. The CDR3 has 13 residues. Germline loops: CDR1 GTSNPN, CDR2 SVGIG (reference sequence). V lost 5 bases to trimming and J lost 9 bases, with 19 bases between them. CDR3 amino acids: CAWRRTNPHQAFF. The CDR3 DNA sequence: TGTGCCTGGCGCCGGACTAATCCCCATCAAGCTTTCTTT.